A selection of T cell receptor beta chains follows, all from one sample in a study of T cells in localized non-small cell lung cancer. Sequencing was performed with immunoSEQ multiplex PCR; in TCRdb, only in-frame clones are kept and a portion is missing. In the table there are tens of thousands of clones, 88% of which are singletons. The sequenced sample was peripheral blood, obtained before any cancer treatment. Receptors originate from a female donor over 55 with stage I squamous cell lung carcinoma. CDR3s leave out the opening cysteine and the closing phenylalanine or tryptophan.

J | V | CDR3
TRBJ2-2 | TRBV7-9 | ASSSSGGLTGELF
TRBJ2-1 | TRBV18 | ASSPVDSYNEQF
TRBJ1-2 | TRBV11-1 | ASSLMGQGSAGYT
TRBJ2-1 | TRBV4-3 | ASSQQRTTYNEQF
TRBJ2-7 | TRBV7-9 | ASSPGTGIFHEQY
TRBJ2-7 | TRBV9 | ASSVEARPAYEQY
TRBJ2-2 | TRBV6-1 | ASSDGLAGNTGELF
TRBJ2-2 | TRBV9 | ASSARAPAAGELF
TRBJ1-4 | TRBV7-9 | ASSLVSGGTNEKLF
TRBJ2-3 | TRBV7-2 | ASSPDYLSTDTQY
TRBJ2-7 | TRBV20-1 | SARDRLEQY